The present entry profiles one T cell receptor beta chain with its context. This sample is drawn from a study of T cell changes during pregnancy in multiple sclerosis. Looked up from germline, CDR1 is MGHRA and CDR2 is YSYEKL. J lost 7 bases, V lost 2 bases, and 10 bases had no gene match. The CDR3 totals 18 residues. Produced via immunoSEQ multiplex PCR; TCRdb's table is partial and in-frame only. Seen here are approximately 87,000 clones, over 80% observed once, and the top ten hold approximately 0.47%. The sample was CD4+ T cells from peripheral blood mononuclear cells, taken in the second trimester of pregnancy. This receptor was taken from a female donor with multiple sclerosis, enrolled in a pregnancy study. The chain carries TRBV4-1 and TRBJ2-1; 14 bases align to TRBD2. In nucleotides, the CDR3 is TGCGCCAGCAGCCAATTCGATCGGGGACTAGCGGGGGCTAATGAGCAGTTCTTC. This encodes CASSQFDRGLAGANEQFF.